This T cell receptor (beta chain) was profiled in a study of beta chain features in type 1 diabetes (dated by TCRdb to the late 2010s). For the study in its entirety: Mean age, gender distribution, total cell number and subset yield were not different between patients and healthy donors. In the study, TCRB repertoires of sorted circulating CD4+ T cell subsets from recently diagnosed type 1 diabetes patients were compared with those of matched healthy donors. Regulatory and stem cell-like memory subsets were obtained from only 8 patients and roughly 8 healthy donors, while naive and central memory subsets were obtained from all 28 donors. A total of some 110 million sorted cells were examined across all samples, and a strong correlation was observed between cell number per subset and RNA yield. Results the study describes overall, beyond this receptor: Naive, central memory and regulatory TCRB repertoires appeared to be more similar among patients than among healthy donors. PCR may preferentially amplify shorter templates, but because patient and control samples were amplified and corrected together, any resulting skew would affect both groups equally. At VDJ recombination sites, patients with type 1 diabetes made fewer insertions and deleted more nucleotides, a pattern implying thymic rearrangement abnormalities. Because small numbers of individuals were included in the HLA sub-analyses, any influence of HLA type on TCRB rearrangement was left unresolved. Because cDNA rather than genomic DNA was sequenced, highly expressing activated cells could have been over-represented, although no difference in activation and CD3 levels was found between groups. In all four CD4+ subsets, TCRB CDR3 length was moderately but significantly shorter in type 1 diabetes patients.

A single peripheral blood draw of around 100 mL on average was collected from each donor into heparinised tubes. A BD FACSAria II and a panel including CD45RO, CCR7, CD25, CD127, CD95 and CD27 were used to sort naive, central memory, regulatory and stem cell-like memory CD4+ T cells. A purity above 98% was achieved for all sorted populations. Right away, PBMCs were isolated by Lymphoprep density gradient centrifugation and were stained directly, with no culture step. So that batch effects would be minimized, each experiment stained and sorted samples in pairs, pairing one healthy donor with one patient. All of the isolated RNA was reverse transcribed with the High Capacity cDNA Reverse Transcription Kit, so expressed TCRB transcripts were sequenced. Deep immunoSEQ sequencing was applied to naive, central memory and regulatory T cell samples, giving an average of about 3.4 million total reads per sample. Sorted cells were lysed in RLT buffer and RNA was extracted with DNase-treated RNeasy Micro or Mini kits, depending on cell number. To prevent cross-contamination, every cell subset was processed on its own, while patient and healthy donor samples were processed together. TCRB sequences were amplified from cDNA with the immunoSEQ multiplex PCR, producing 87-bp fragments spanning the CDR3 region. Amplicons were sequenced on the Illumina HiSeq platform. On the study's bioinformatics: Synthetic template baselines were used to correct PCR bias computationally, reads within Hamming distance 2 were collapsed, and singletons that could not be merged were discarded. Reads were aligned against IMGT to assign V, D and J genes, CDR3 length and insertions or deletions at six rearrangement sites. Clonotype counts were normalized to sorted cell number within each subset before computing true diversity and Gini coefficients with the tcR R package. The overlap coefficient, calculated on TCRB nucleotide sequences, was used to quantify repertoire sharing. As a proxy for the pre-selection repertoire, out-of-frame TCRB sequences from naive cells were analyzed. Here the immuneACCESS table is served through TCRdb, limited to in-frame sequences with V and J called. Missing clones are a known gap in these copies; in checked studies unresolved V genes cover under half, and the rest lacks a known reason. V and J calls and clone size come straight from that table; D and trimming were deduced from the DNA. For this sample the table gives 250,000 or so clones, of which roughly 20% were detected only once. Around 0.028% of the sample rests with the top ten.

V and J are truncated by 11 bases and 7 bases respectively, leaving an intervening sequence of 15 bases. CDR1 and CDR2 were assigned from the germline V gene as MDHEN and SYDVKM. The CDR3 has 13 amino acids, counting the end cysteine and phenylalanine. CDR3 DNA is the only sequence kept; it has 39 bases, read in frame from the first base. This clone was counted only a few times. Its binding antigen is unknown. It has no much larger one-base neighbor in the sample; base qualities were not kept. The chain uses TRBV28 and TRBJ1-6; the D gene is possibly TRBD1, with 5 bases matching. Sequenced material: naive CD4+ T cells from blood. The cell subset or site label of this sample denotes: true naive CD4+ T cells. This sequence was found in a woman aged 40 to 50 with type 1 diabetes. The sequenced DNA is TGTGCCTCCTCGGACACGTACAATTCACCCCTCCACTTT. Its protein product is CASSDTYNSPLHF.